The clone carrying this T cell receptor (beta chain) was seen more than once but under ten times. The antigen remains undetermined. Libraries were prepared by immunoSEQ multiplex PCR; TCRdb keeps only in-frame clonotypes and omits some of them. In the table there are some 70,000 clones, roughly 96% of which are singletons. The data stem from a study of cytomegalovirus exposure and HLA in healthy donors. The overall study: Per a later analysis, the 550 to 850 first-cohort and approximately 120 validation repertoires shared one platform.

The V gene's germline CDR1 is SGHAT and CDR2 FQNNGV. The CDR3 spans 13 residues. V shed 8 bases and J 5 bases; nucleotides not matched to a gene: 9. Study-wide results and limits: Published work reported that the classifier diagnosed cytomegalovirus status with high specificity and sensitivity. The study recorded 150 to 200 TCR beta chains that were cytomegalovirus-associated.

Sequencing used PBMCs. The source of this sequence is a man younger than 35 in good health and CMV-seronegative. This chain joins TRBV11-2 and TRBJ2-7, with 7 bases fitting TRBD1. The CDR3 DNA reads as TGTGCCAGCGGGGCAGGGGGATCTAACGAGCAGTACTTC. Translating gives CASGAGGSNEQYF.